This T cell receptor beta chain was recorded in a study of beta chain features in type 1 diabetes. This CDR3 spans 12 amino acids. Germline V gene data show CDR1 as SQVTM and CDR2 as ANQGSEA. Unmatched junction bases numbered 2, after V lost 4 bases and J lost 4 bases. Expressed TCRB transcripts were sequenced because the isolated RNA had all been reverse transcribed beforehand. The assay was immunoSEQ multiplex PCR, and TCRdb's table has in-frame clones only and misses some. The profile shows 150,000 to 160,000 clones, around 10% of them singletons. Sorting of CD4+ naive, central memory, regulatory and stem cell-like memory cells was performed via CD45RO/CCR7/CD25/CD127/CD95/CD27. This clone has only a few counts. Other nucleotide sequences from this sample produce the same CDR3.

The genes are TRBV29-1 and TRBJ2-3; 7 bases line up with TRBD1. The source is a man younger than 30 in good health. What was sequenced was central memory CD4+ T cells from blood. CDR3 nucleotides: TGCAGCGTTGGTAGGGGGCCAGATACGCAGTATTTT. Its translation is CSVGRGPDTQYF.